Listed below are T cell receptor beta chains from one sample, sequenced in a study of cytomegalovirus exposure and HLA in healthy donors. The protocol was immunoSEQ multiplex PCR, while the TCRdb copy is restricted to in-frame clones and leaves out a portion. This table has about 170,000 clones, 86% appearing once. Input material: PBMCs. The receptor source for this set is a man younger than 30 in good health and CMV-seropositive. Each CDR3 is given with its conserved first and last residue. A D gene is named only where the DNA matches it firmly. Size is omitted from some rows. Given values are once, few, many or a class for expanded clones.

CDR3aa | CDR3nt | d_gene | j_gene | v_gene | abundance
CASSSQVLNTGELFF | TGCGCCAGCAGCTCACAGGTCCTCAACACCGGGGAGCTGTTTTTT | NA | TRBJ2-2 | TRBV5-1 | NA
CATYSDTQYF | TGTGCCACCTATTCAGATACGCAGTATTTT | NA | TRBJ2-3 | TRBV27 | NA
CASSPSGGSTDTQYF | TGCGCCAGCAGTCCTAGCGGAGGGAGCACAGATACGCAGTATTTT | TRBD2 | TRBJ2-3 | TRBV4-3 | NA
CASRGQGPFEGYTF | TGTGCCAGTAGGGGACAGGGCCCTTTCGAAGGCTACACCTTC | TRBD1 | TRBJ1-2 | TRBV19 | few
CASSQGPGQGTYEQYF | TGTGCCAGCAGCCAAGGACCGGGACAGGGGACCTACGAGCAGTACTTC | TRBD1 | TRBJ2-7 | TRBV14 | NA
CASSRPGQENEQYF | TGTGCCAGCAGCCGACCGGGACAGGAAAACGAGCAGTACTTC | TRBD1 | TRBJ2-7 | TRBV6-6 | once
CASRLGGWYF | TGTGCCAGCCGGCTAGGAGGGTGGTATTTT | NA | TRBJ2-3 | TRBV2 | NA
CASSVGDSGGNLETQYF | TGTGCCAGCAGCGTAGGGGATAGCGGGGGAAATTTGGAGACCCAGTACTTC | TRBD2 | TRBJ2-5 | TRBV9 | NA
CASSSGGQPQHF | TGTGCCAGCAGCAGCGGGGGTCAGCCCCAGCATTTT | NA | TRBJ1-5 | TRBV5-6 | once
CASTLVPGFPTDTQYF | TGTGCCAGCACCCTAGTCCCCGGGTTTCCCACAGATACGCAGTATTTT | NA | TRBJ2-3 | TRBV27 | NA
CASSLHLVTGGLDEQYF | TGTGCCAGCAGCCTCCACCTGGTAACGGGAGGGCTTGACGAGCAGTACTTC | TRBD2 | TRBJ2-7 | TRBV4-2 | NA
CASSHPGLAGDYEQYF | TGCGCCAGCAGCCACCCGGGACTAGCGGGAGACTACGAGCAGTACTTC | TRBD2 | TRBJ2-7 | TRBV4-1 | NA
CASSLGLAGWYEQYF | TGCGCCAGCAGCCTGGGACTAGCGGGATGGTACGAGCAGTACTTC | TRBD2 | TRBJ2-7 | TRBV5-1 | NA
CASNRGYYNEQFF | TGTGCCAGCAACAGGGGATACTACAATGAGCAGTTCTTC | TRBD1 | TRBJ2-1 | TRBV28 | NA
CASSIWRVNTEAFF | TGTGCCAGTAGTATCTGGAGAGTGAACACTGAAGCTTTCTTT | NA | TRBJ1-1 | TRBV19 | NA
CAISESSRETYEQYF | TGTGCCATCAGTGAGTCTTCACGGGAAACCTACGAGCAGTACTTC | NA | TRBJ2-7 | TRBV10-3 | NA
CASSPYQGSNQPQHF | TGTGCCAGCAGTCCATACCAGGGAAGTAATCAGCCCCAGCATTTT | NA | TRBJ1-5 | TRBV28 | NA
CASPAPGGGKLFF | TGTGCCTCCCCGGCCCCAGGTGGTGGAAAACTGTTTTTT | NA | TRBJ1-4 | TRBV30 | NA
CASSLFARGGDTQYF | TGTGCCAGCAGCTTATTTGCCCGGGGGGGAGATACGCAGTATTTT | TRBD2 | TRBJ2-3 | TRBV7-2 | NA
CASSPTSGSTGELFF | TGTGCCAGCAGCCCGACTTCCGGGAGCACCGGGGAGCTGTTTTTT | NA | TRBJ2-2 | TRBV9 | once
CASSYSREAVYEQYF | TGTGCCAGCAGTTACTCCCGAGAGGCAGTATACGAGCAGTACTTC | NA | TRBJ2-7 | TRBV6-5 | few
CASSLQPNQPQHF | TGCGCCAGCAGCTTACAGCCTAATCAGCCCCAGCATTTT | NA | TRBJ1-5 | TRBV5-1 | NA
CASSLAFGQGAGEQYF | TGCGCCAGCAGCTTGGCCTTTGGGCAGGGGGCTGGCGAGCAGTACTTC | TRBD1 | TRBJ2-7 | TRBV5-1 | NA
CASSERGGTYNEQFF | TGTGCCAGCAGCGAACGGGGGGGTACCTACAATGAGCAGTTCTTC | TRBD2 | TRBJ2-1 | TRBV7-2 | NA
CASSQDILANMNTEAFF | TGCGCCAGCAGCCAAGACATCCTAGCAAACATGAACACTGAAGCTTTCTTT | NA | TRBJ1-1 | TRBV4-3 | many
CASSSRGQGRTGELFF | TGTGCCAGCAGCTCCAGGGGACAGGGGAGGACCGGGGAGCTGTTTTTT | TRBD1 | TRBJ2-2 | TRBV9 | once
CASSFSSGSYNEQFF | TGTGCCAGCAGCTTTTCTAGCGGGTCCTACAATGAGCAGTTCTTC | TRBD2 | TRBJ2-1 | TRBV7-3 | NA
CASSTPRDSYGYTF | TGTGCCAGCAGCACCCCGCGGGACAGCTATGGCTACACCTTC | TRBD1 | TRBJ1-2 | TRBV5-6 | NA
CASSIGAGNTEAFF | TGTGCCAGCAGCATTGGGGCAGGGAACACTGAAGCTTTCTTT | NA | TRBJ1-1 | TRBV9 | once
CASRPTGTGNTGELFF | TGTGCCAGTAGACCCACCGGGACAGGGAACACCGGGGAGCTGTTTTTT | TRBD1 | TRBJ2-2 | TRBV19 | few
CASSIEAGVWELFF | TGTGCCAGTAGTATAGAAGCGGGAGTTTGGGAGCTGTTTTTT | TRBD2 | TRBJ2-2 | TRBV19 | NA
CASSSGLAGGYEQYF | TGTGCCAGCAGCTCGGGACTAGCGGGGGGGTACGAGCAGTACTTC | TRBD2 | TRBJ2-7 | TRBV7-2 | NA
CASSAQGPHEQYF | TGTGCCAGCAGCGCACAGGGTCCACACGAGCAGTACTTC | NA | TRBJ2-7 | TRBV13 | NA
CASSYSTVNTEAFF | TGTGCCAGCAGTTACTCCACGGTGAACACTGAAGCTTTCTTT | NA | TRBJ1-1 | TRBV6-6 | NA
CASSLPSGSHSYNEQFF | TGTGCTAGCAGCCTCCCTAGCGGGAGTCACTCCTACAATGAGCAGTTCTTC | TRBD2 | TRBJ2-1 | TRBV7-7 | NA
CASSVPPRGAVHEQYF | TGTGCCAGCAGCGTCCCCCCGCGGGGGGCGGTCCACGAGCAGTACTTC | TRBD2 | TRBJ2-7 | TRBV7-6 | NA
CSVAEQGRTYEQYF | TGCAGCGTTGCTGAACAGGGTAGAACCTACGAGCAGTACTTC | NA | TRBJ2-7 | TRBV29-1 | NA
CASSPRYEQYF | TGTGCCAGCAGCCCCCGCTACGAGCAGTACTTC | NA | TRBJ2-7 | TRBV5-6 | NA
CASSLLQASSGNTIYF | TGTGCCAGCAGCTTACTCCAGGCGAGCTCTGGAAACACCATATATTTT | NA | TRBJ1-3 | TRBV12-1 | NA
CASSEYLQGYNQPQHF | TGTGCCAGCAGTGAGTACTTACAGGGCTACAATCAGCCCCAGCATTTT | NA | TRBJ1-5 | TRBV6-1 | few
CASSLSSNGPYEQYF | TGTGCCAGCAGCCTCTCTAGCAACGGTCCCTACGAGCAGTACTTC | NA | TRBJ2-7 | TRBV5-4 | NA
CASSLAGRGNTGELFF | TGTGCCAGCAGCTTGGCCGGGCGGGGCAACACCGGGGAGCTGTTTTTT | NA | TRBJ2-2 | TRBV7-3 | NA
CASPRSAGAAGELFF | TGTGCCAGCCCGAGGTCGGCAGGGGCGGCCGGGGAGCTGTTTTTT | NA | TRBJ2-2 | TRBV2 | NA
CASTPTSGGREQFF | TGTGCCAGCACCCCCACTAGCGGGGGTCGGGAGCAGTTCTTC | TRBD2 | TRBJ2-1 | TRBV4-2 | NA
CATSPRGSSTNEKLFF | TGTGCCACCTCACCAAGGGGATCTTCAACTAATGAAAAACTGTTTTTT | NA | TRBJ1-4 | TRBV28 | NA
CASSLLAGQPQHF | TGTGCCAGCAGCTTGCTAGCCGGGCAGCCCCAGCATTTT | NA | TRBJ1-5 | TRBV7-9 | NA
CASGAGSSYNEQFF | TGTGCCAGTGGGGCGGGAAGCTCCTACAATGAGCAGTTCTTC | NA | TRBJ2-1 | TRBV9 | NA
CASSDDDRGSAEQYF | TGTGCCAGCAGCGACGACGACAGGGGATCTGCCGAGCAGTACTTC | TRBD1 | TRBJ2-7 | TRBV9 | NA
CASSSPPLAGYNEQFF | TGTGCCAGCAGCTCACCCCCACTAGCGGGTTACAATGAGCAGTTCTTC | TRBD2 | TRBJ2-1 | TRBV9 | NA
CASSAGRDRSYEQYF | TGTGCCAGCAGCGCCGGCCGGGACAGGTCCTACGAGCAGTACTTC | TRBD1 | TRBJ2-7 | TRBV9 | NA
CASSRGLAGGINTDTQYF | TGTGCCAGCAGTCGGGGACTAGCGGGGGGGATCAACACAGATACGCAGTATTTT | TRBD2 | TRBJ2-3 | TRBV7-9 | NA
CASSEGAATDTQYF | TGTGCCAGCTCTGAGGGTGCGGCCACAGATACGCAGTATTTT | NA | TRBJ2-3 | TRBV27 | NA
CASSLGSPIEFF | TGTGCCAGCAGCTTAGGATCCCCAATAGAGTTCTTC | NA | TRBJ2-1 | TRBV7-8 | once
CASSLDKVGSEQYF | TGCGCCAGCAGCTTGGACAAGGTGGGCTCCGAGCAGTACTTC | NA | TRBJ2-7 | TRBV5-1 | NA
CASSITGGYEQYF | TGTGCCAGTAGTATTACGGGGGGGTACGAGCAGTACTTC | TRBD2 | TRBJ2-7 | TRBV19 | NA
CASSPQDPPRFF | TGTGCCAGCAGCCCACAGGACCCTCCGAGGTTTTTT | NA | TRBJ1-4 | TRBV6-5 | NA
CASSQDNHPATNEKLFF | TGCGCCAGCAGCCAAGATAATCACCCAGCAACTAATGAAAAACTGTTTTTT | NA | TRBJ1-4 | TRBV4-1 | NA
CASSATGDEQFF | TGTGCCAGCAGCGCCACAGGGGATGAGCAGTTCTTC | TRBD1 | TRBJ2-1 | TRBV9 | NA
CASSPRQGRHSPLHF | TGTGCCAGCAGCCCCAGACAGGGTAGACATTCACCCCTCCACTTT | TRBD1 | TRBJ1-6 | TRBV7-2 | NA